This T cell receptor beta chain comes out of a study of shared clonotypes between healthy human individuals. In the authors' workflow: Filtering was not the same, since immunoSEQ gave junction-only sequences without quality scores. Only in-frame clones appear in the TCRdb table, and some are missing; sequencing was by immunoSEQ multiplex PCR. V and J calls and clone size are as listed in that table; D and trimming were resolved from the DNA. The repertoire holds around 600,000 clones, with almost 97% as singletons. In regard to this clone: The antigen remains undetermined.

Study-wide results and caveats: Measured sharing among donors was expected to vary with sequencing depth.

Losses at the gene ends were 7 bases for V and 7 bases for J; bases not matched to a gene: 13. CDR1 and CDR2 from the germline V gene are LNHDA and SQIVND (reference sequence). The CDR3 is made up of 15 amino acids. What was sequenced was naive CD4+ T cells sorted from blood. Subset in this sample: CD45RA+ positively selected. This receptor was taken from a young woman in good health. The chain has TRBV19 and TRBJ2-1; 7 bases are a match to TRBD1. CDR3 DNA sequence: TGTGCCAGTATCCCTCGACAGGGAACGAGAAATGAGCAGTTCTTC. This encodes CASIPRQGTRNEQFF. Using reference TRBV19 and TRBJ2-1 for the parts outside the CDR3, the full variable domain is DGGITQSPKYLFRKEGQNVTLSCEQNLNHDAMYWYRQDPGQGLRLIYYSQIVNDFQKGDIAEGYSVSREKKESFPLTVTSAQKNPTAFYLCASIPRQGTRNEQFFGPGTRLTVL.